Listed below are T cell receptor beta chains from one sample, sequenced in a study of T cells in tumors after PD-1 blockade. The method was immunoSEQ multiplex PCR; TCRdb's version includes in-frame clones alone and lacks a portion of them. The table has 60,000 to 70,000 clones, about 74% seen once; the top ten hold about 4.4%. Sequencing was performed on PBMCs, taken after anti-PD-1 treatment. The receptors come from a human donor with basal cell carcinoma. Each CDR3 is given with its conserved first and last residue. Fields, in order: D gene, J gene, V gene, CDR3 protein. A D gene is named only where the DNA matches it firmly.

>.|TRBJ2-1|TRBV6-5
CASTQPGSRNEQFF
>.|TRBJ2-7|TRBV7-9
CASSRRDRNYEQYF
>TRBD2|TRBJ2-1|TRBV30
CGGGLSSYNEQFF
>.|TRBJ1-1|TRBV5-1
CASHLSQRNTEAFF
>TRBD2|TRBJ2-6|TRBV6-5
CATGLADSGANVLTF
>.|TRBJ2-1|TRBV5-6
CASNPRSSYNEQFF
>.|TRBJ2-7|TRBV5-1
CASSQGGAASYEQYF
>TRBD1|TRBJ1-1|TRBV7-2
CASSLMGQGYAEAFF
>.|TRBJ1-1|TRBV4-1
CASSTRGDVVRTEAFF
>TRBD2|TRBJ2-7|TRBV9
CASSVAAGGLREQYF
>.|TRBJ1-4|TRBV27
CASSLRSTTNEKLFF
>.|TRBJ1-5|TRBV30
CAWSVRAGSNQPQHF
>.|TRBJ1-2|TRBV6-5
CASSSPGGYGYTF
>.|TRBJ1-2|TRBV6-1
CASSEAGPRGYTF
>.|TRBJ2-2|TRBV5-1
CASVPNTGELFF
>TRBD2|TRBJ2-2|TRBV5-1
CASGTGLAGAYTGELFF
>.|TRBJ1-4|TRBV28
CASSPHRSEKLFF
>.|TRBJ2-2|TRBV3-1/TRBV3-2
CASSHSRVAGELFF
>TRBD2|TRBJ2-1|TRBV7-6
CASSLPGLGGEQFF
>.|TRBJ2-6|TRBV7-9
CASSFTENSGANVLTF
>.|TRBJ2-7|TRBV7-8
CASSPLRGGLIYEQYF
>TRBD1|TRBJ1-1|TRBV2
CASRNGTGGTEAFF
>.|TRBJ2-1|TRBV19
CASRPRGRGSYNEQFF
>.|TRBJ2-3|TRBV6-4
CASRRGSGQITDTQYF
>.|TRBJ1-1|TRBV21-1
CASSKELDSLNTEAFF
>TRBD2|TRBJ2-5|TRBV28
CASSLPGLVVETQYF
>.|TRBJ1-2|TRBV29-1
CSVELAGTGYTF
>TRBD1|TRBJ2-1|TRBV2
CASSGGTGNEQFF
>TRBD1|TRBJ2-3|TRBV5-1
CASSLAGQGTDTQYF
>.|TRBJ1-5|TRBV7-9
CASSLGWSNQPQHF
>.|TRBJ2-1|TRBV10-3
CAISLQGGNEQFF
>.|TRBJ2-5|TRBV28
CASSSPQGGGQETQYF
>.|TRBJ1-1|TRBV10-3
CAIRTTGEAFF
>.|TRBJ1-4|TRBV5-1
CASSAAGTRGEKLFF
>.|TRBJ2-7|TRBV6-5
CASTADRRTYEQYF
>.|TRBJ1-5|TRBV10-1
CASSESPWGQPQHF
>.|TRBJ1-1|TRBV30
CAWRGRQNLNTEAFF
>TRBD1|TRBJ2-5|TRBV5-4
CASSLGGTGEAETQYF
>TRBD1|TRBJ2-1|TRBV24-1
CATSEGTEIYNEQFF
>TRBD1|TRBJ2-7|TRBV27
CATSRAGGSYEQYF
>TRBD2|TRBJ2-5|TRBV7-2
CASSLRGTSQETQYF
>TRBD1|TRBJ2-1|TRBV6-5
CASNSDRAGYNEQFF
>.|TRBJ1-1|TRBV5-1
CASRLMKGTEAFF
>.|TRBJ1-2|TRBV19
CASSIGLIAGQDYGYTF
>.|TRBJ1-2|TRBV3-1/TRBV3-2
CASSQNVDYGYTF
>.|TRBJ1-6|TRBV5-1
CASSSSVDNSPLHF
>.|TRBJ2-5|TRBV29-1
CSVEDGFYQETQYF
>.|TRBJ2-7|TRBV6-5
CASRRDYEQYF
>TRBD1|TRBJ2-1|TRBV19
CASSIAGQGANEQFF
>.|TRBJ1-5|TRBV5-1
CASSLEGNFRQPQHF
>TRBD1|TRBJ1-1|TRBV7-2
CASSLLGQGNTEAFF
>.|TRBJ1-1|TRBV12-5
CASGLTGRDEAFF
>.|TRBJ2-5|TRBV6-6
CASTRQGGSETQYF
>TRBD2|TRBJ2-5|TRBV10-3
CAIKGGGAQETQYF
>TRBD1|TRBJ2-3|TRBV18
CASSPGTGGRTDTQYF
>.|TRBJ2-1|TRBV7-9
CASSPPGTNLEQFF
>TRBD2|TRBJ2-1|TRBV5-1
CASSESSGGAYNEQFF
>TRBD2|TRBJ2-3|TRBV6-1
CASSERRRGVGTDTQYF